The 27 T cell receptor beta chains below were found in one sample sequenced in a study of control samples from healthy donors and cancer patients (TCRdb year 2020). Library creation used the immunoSEQ multiplex PCR assay. The table comes from immuneACCESS by way of TCRdb, which keeps in-frame sequences with V and J called. Part of the clones is missing from these tables; in studies checked, under half for an unresolved V gene and the rest for unknown reasons. Here the sample has around 170,000 clones; around 90% occur a single time. The ten largest clones capture roughly 5.3% of the sample. Material for sequencing was blood. These receptors were collected from a woman under 40 in good health.

This chain joins TRBV6-5 and TRBJ2-7; TRBD2 might be the D (6 bases). From germline, CDR1 is MNHEY and CDR2 SVGAGI. V was shortened by 0 bases and J by 7 bases, with 10 bases between the two germline ends. The CDR3 extends over 13 amino acids. The CDR3 reads CASSYSRTMEQYV. The CDR3 bases are TGTGCCAGCAGTTACTCGCGGACTATGGAGCAGTACGTC.

The CDR3 spells CATSAEGPINEQFF. For the CDR3, the DNA is TGTGCCACCAGTGCCGAGGGACCGATCAATGAGCAGTTCTTC. The rearrangement joins TRBV24-1 to TRBJ2-1; the D gene could be TRBD1 or TRBD2 (5 bases each). The CDR3 is 14 residues long. Between the trimmed V and J ends, which lost 5 bases and 6 bases, there was a span of 13 bases. Germline lookup yields CDR1 KGHDR and CDR2 SFDVKD.

In the case of this clone: This sample also contains other DNA sequences that code for the same CDR3. The chain uses TRBV9 and TRBJ1-1; no clear D gene. CDR1 and CDR2 (germline): SGDLS, YYNGEE. V lost 0 bases, J lost 0 bases, and 3 bases lay in between. The CDR3 consists of 13 residues. The CDR3 region is CASSVDLNTEAFF. DNA of the CDR3: TGTGCCAGCAGCGTAGACCTGAACACTGAAGCTTTCTTT.

The rearrangement uses TRBV28 and TRBJ2-5; TRBD1 matches at 9 bases. Per the germline V gene, CDR1 is MDHEN and CDR2 is SYDVKM. After removal of 4 bases from V and 5 bases from J, the junction contained 5 bases not matched to a gene. This CDR3 contains 14 residues. The CDR3 here is CASSSRQGGETQYF. The CDR3 nucleotides are TGTGCCAGCAGTTCACGACAGGGGGGGGAGACCCAGTACTTC.

The chain uses TRBV24-1 and TRBJ2-3; D possibly uses TRBD1 or TRBD2 (5 bases each). The V and J ends lost 2 bases and 2 bases respectively, with 7 bases between them. The germline V gene has CDR1 KGHDR and CDR2 SFDVKD. CDR3 length: 14 amino acids. CDR3 sequence: CATSDWDHTDTQYF. Written as DNA, the CDR3 is TGTGCCACCAGTGATTGGGACCACACAGATACGCAGTATTTT.

The chain uses TRBV19 and TRBJ2-2, with D possibly TRBD1 on 6 matching bases. Germline values: CDR1 LNHDA, CDR2 SQIVND (reference sequence). This CDR3 comprises 14 residues. The ends were cut back, 10 bases at V and 6 bases at J, with 18 bases in the middle. The CDR3 sequence: CATTWGRDAGELFF. The CDR3 DNA sequence: TGTGCCACCACCTGGGGGCGAGACGCCGGGGAGCTGTTTTTT.

V gene TRBV6-1 combines with J gene TRBJ1-6, with 8 positions matching TRBD1. This CDR3 spans 18 amino acids. In germline, CDR1 is MNHNS, CDR2 SASEGT. The junction had 11 bases not matched to a gene; V was cut back by 0 bases and J by 7 bases. CDR3 loop: CASSEALKYGQGNSPLHF. DNA of the CDR3: TGTGCCAGCAGTGAAGCGCTTAAGTATGGACAGGGAAATTCACCCCTCCACTTT.

This clone appeared a single time. The chain recombines TRBV4-1 with TRBJ2-7; D not resolved. CDR1 is MGHRA, CDR2 YSYEKL, per germline. V was clipped by 0 bases and J by 1 base, with 13 bases between them. The CDR3 totals 16 residues. CDR3 nucleotides: TGCGCCAGCAGCCAAGATCACCATATCGGGTCCTACGAGCAGTACGTC. Amino acid sequence: CASSQDHHIGSYEQYV.

The chain carries TRBV2 and TRBJ2-2, with no clear D. The V end was cut by 0 bases, the J end by 7 bases, with 12 bases between. The CDR3 spans 15 residues. Germline CDR1 SNHLY, CDR2 FYNNEI. CDR3 loop: CASSEALVPGGELFF. CDR3 bases: TGTGCCAGCAGTGAAGCGTTAGTGCCGGGCGGGGAGCTGTTTTTT.

This clone was counted once. The gene calls are TRBV5-4 and TRBJ2-5; perhaps TRBD1 as D (5 bases). V lost 0 bases and J lost 0, with 6 bases in between. This CDR3 region has 14 residues. In germline, CDR1 is SGHNT, CDR2 YYREEE (reference sequence). The CDR3 nucleotides are TGTGCCAGCAGCTTGGTACAGGACCAAGAGACCCAGTACTTC. Translation: CASSLVQDQETQYF.

The V and J genes are TRBV5-1 and TRBJ2-1; 11 positions match TRBD2. Germline V gene data show CDR1 as SGHRS and CDR2 as YFSETQ. Losses at the gene ends were 5 bases for V and 5 bases for J; bases not matched to a gene: 3. The CDR3 length is 14 residues. CDR3 loop: CASRTSGDDNEQFF. The CDR3, as DNA: TGCGCCAGCAGGACTAGCGGGGATGACAATGAGCAGTTCTTC.

CDR3 region: CASSTGLGAKNIQYF. The CDR3 DNA follows: TGTGCCAGCAGTACAGGGTTAGGGGCCAAAAACATTCAGTACTTC. The chain joins TRBV2 to TRBJ2-4; D may be TRBD1 (6 bases). The CDR3 extends over 15 amino acids. The germline V gene encodes CDR1 SNHLY and CDR2 FYNNEI. Trimming took 5 bases from V and 1 from J, leaving 12 bases between them.

This clone was counted only a few times. V and J are TRBV9 and TRBJ2-3; D might be TRBD1 (6 bases). Trimming shortened V by 7 bases and J by 5 bases, and 11 bases separated the two germline ends. Germline-derived CDR1 and CDR2 are SGDLS and YYNGEE. The CDR3 has 12 residues. CDR3 amino acids: CASGGAGDTQYF. The CDR3 coding sequence is TGTGCCAGCGGGGGCGCGGGAGATACGCAGTATTTT.

V is TRBV7-9 and J is TRBJ1-3; 7 nucleotides match TRBD1. The CDR3 totals 16 residues. Looked up from germline, CDR1 is SEHNR and CDR2 is FQNEAQ (reference sequence). V shed 5 bases, J shed 0 bases, and the junction held 7 bases outside the gene matches. This CDR3 reads CASSLRDRPSGNTIYF. CDR3 in DNA: TGTGCCAGCAGCCTACGGGACAGACCCTCTGGAAACACCATATATTTT.

This rearrangement joins TRBV14 to TRBJ2-5; perhaps TRBD2 as D (6 bases). This CDR3 has 13 residues. The V end was cut by 4 bases, the J end by 5 bases, with 11 bases between. CDR1 and CDR2 from the germline V gene are SGHDN and FVKESK. The CDR3 region is CASSRLGRETQYF. CDR3 DNA: TGTGCCAGCAGCCGACTAGGGCGGGAGACCCAGTACTTC.

This chain links TRBV10-3 with TRBJ2-5; D perhaps matches TRBD2 (6 bases). The germline V and J ends were trimmed by 4 bases and 4 bases, with 16 bases remaining between them. This CDR3 is built from 15 residues. Germline CDR1 reads ENHRY; CDR2 reads SYGVKD. The CDR3 protein is CAISARRERGETQYF. Written as DNA, the CDR3 is TGTGCCATCAGTGCTCGTCGGGAGCGCGGAGAGACCCAGTACTTC.

This clone was seen more than once but under ten times. V and J are TRBV2 and TRBJ1-1; D is ambiguous. Trimming took off 3 bases at V and 4 bases at J, with 12 bases between the two ends. Germline assignment: CDR1 SNHLY and CDR2 FYNNEI. The CDR3 totals 14 residues. In DNA, the CDR3 is TGTGCCAGCAGTGAGATGGCGGGTGGCACTGAAGCTTTCTTT. Encoded protein: CASSEMAGGTEAFF.

The chain carries TRBV5-4 and TRBJ1-1; a possible D gene is TRBD1 (5 bases). The CDR3 spans 15 residues. Germline V gene lookup returns CDR1 SGHNT and CDR2 YYREEE (reference sequence). V was cut by 2 bases and J by 5 bases, with 16 bases left in between. CDR3 loop: CASSFFVGTVTEAFF. The CDR3 DNA sequence: TGTGCCAGCAGCTTTTTCGTCGGGACGGTTACTGAAGCTTTCTTT. The complete variable domain, with remaining parts taken from reference TRBV5-4 and TRBJ1-1, reads ETGVTQSPTHLIKTRGQQVTLRCSSQSGHNTVSWYQQALGQGPQFIFQYYREEENGRGNFPPRFSGLQFPNYSSELNVNALELDDSALYLCASSFFVGTVTEAFFGQGTRLTVV.

The chain employs TRBV5-5 and TRBJ2-2; no reliable D call. The CDR3 runs 13 residues. Per germline, CDR1 SGHKS and CDR2 YYEKEE (reference sequence). Trimming shortened V by 4 bases and J by 0 bases, and 4 bases separated the two germline ends. The CDR3 is CASSPANTGELFF. In nucleotides, the CDR3 is TGTGCCAGCAGCCCTGCGAACACCGGGGAGCTGTTTTTT.

V gene TRBV6-5 combines with J gene TRBJ2-7; perhaps D is TRBD1 or TRBD2 (5 bases each). The CDR3 has 13 residues. Between the trimmed V and J ends, which lost 5 bases and 6 bases, there was a span of 14 bases. Germline loops: CDR1 MNHEY, CDR2 SVGAGI. CDR3 in amino acids: CASSPGPRFEQYF. In DNA form, the CDR3 reads TGTGCCAGCAGTCCGGGACCCAGGTTCGAGCAGTACTTC.

The chain is built from TRBV6-5 and TRBJ1-1; D not certain. Trimming cost V 5 bases and J 1 base, with 8 bases left between them. From germline, CDR1 is MNHEY and CDR2 SVGAGI. The CDR3 runs 13 residues. CDR3 sequence reads: CASSLEGNTEAFF. The CDR3 coding sequence is TGTGCCAGCAGTCTGGAGGGGAACACTGAAGCTTTCTTT.

The chain couples TRBV19 to TRBJ2-2, with D tentatively TRBD1 (6 bases). V lost 5 bases and J lost 6, with 10 bases in between. The CDR3 extends over 13 amino acids. From germline, CDR1 is LNHDA and CDR2 SQIVND (reference sequence). The CDR3 loop is CASSDQGPGELFF. The CDR3 DNA sequence: TGTGCCAGTAGTGACCAGGGGCCCGGGGAGCTGTTTTTT.

V usage is TRBV3-1 (or the pseudogene TRBV3-2) and J usage is TRBJ2-5, with 7 bases identical to TRBD1. In germline, CDR1 is LGHDT, CDR2 YNNKEL (reference sequence). The CDR3 is 17 amino acids. V shed 0 bases, J shed 4 bases, and the junction held 11 bases outside the gene matches. The CDR3 protein is CASSQDLRQGGIETQYF. DNA of the CDR3: TGTGCCAGCAGCCAAGATCTGAGACAGGGTGGGATAGAGACCCAGTACTTC.

The CDR3 protein is CASSVGLLLSGANVLTF. The CDR3 DNA is TGTGCCAGTAGTGTAGGACTTCTCCTCTCTGGGGCCAACGTCCTGACTTTC. The J gene is TRBJ2-6, the V gene TRBV19, with a tentative D call TRBD2 (5 bases). Germline V gene data show CDR1 as LNHDA and CDR2 as SQIVND (reference sequence). CDR3 length: 17 amino acids. V gave up 5 bases and J gave up 0 bases, with 14 bases separating them.

V usage is TRBV9 and J usage is TRBJ1-6; D is unclear. Per the germline V gene, CDR1 is SGDLS and CDR2 is YYNGEE. The CDR3 extends over 14 amino acids. Trimming took off 2 bases at V and 9 bases at J, with 12 bases between the two ends. The CDR3 nucleotides read TGTGCCAGCAGCGTCGGTAGCGGACGTTCACCCCTCCACTTT. Translated: CASSVGSGRSPLHF.

This chain links TRBV7-9 with TRBJ1-2, with D possibly being TRBD1 (6 bases). From germline, CDR1 is SEHNR and CDR2 FQNEAQ (reference sequence). V lost 2 bases and J lost 5, with 12 bases in between. The CDR3 contains 14 residues. This chain's CDR3 is CASSLRTVPYGYTF. CDR3 sequence (DNA): TGTGCCAGCAGCTTAAGGACAGTCCCTTATGGCTACACCTTC.

V usage is TRBV6-5 and J usage is TRBJ2-5; 11 nucleotides match TRBD1. With V trimmed by 6 bases and J by 5 bases, 8 bases remained unmatched. The V gene's germline CDR1 is MNHEY and CDR2 SVGAGI. The CDR3 is made up of 15 amino acids. In nucleotides, the CDR3 is TGTGCCAGCAGCCTCGGACAGGGGGCATTGGAGACCCAGTACTTC. Residues: CASSLGQGALETQYF.